This is a list of T cell receptor beta chains from one sample in a study of T cell responses to AZD1222 COVID-19 vaccine. Produced via immunoSEQ multiplex PCR; TCRdb's table is partial and in-frame only. The sample shows around 110,000 clones, approximately 84% of them seen only once. This specimen was peripheral blood, taken on day 0 of AZD1222 vaccination. These receptors all stem from an adult in good health. The CDR3 runs from the conserved cysteine through the conserved F or W. The order of the fields is D gene, V gene, clone size, J gene, CDR3 length, CDR3 protein, CDR3 DNA. A D gene is named only where the DNA matches it firmly. Not all rows give a size; the values are once, few, many and, for expanded clones, a class.

>NA|TRBV4-1|once|TRBJ1-2|14
CASSQDRGRNGYTF
TGCGCCAGCAGCCAAGACCGCGGACGGAATGGCTACACCTTC
>TRBD2|TRBV15|NA|TRBJ2-1|16
CATSTASGRAYNEQFF
TGTGCCACCAGCACAGCTAGCGGGAGGGCCTACAATGAGCAGTTCTTC
>TRBD2|TRBV9|NA|TRBJ2-2|17
CASSYPLAGTNTGELFF
TGTGCCAGCAGCTACCCCTTAGCGGGAACGAACACCGGGGAGCTGTTTTTT
>NA|TRBV11-1|NA|TRBJ1-1|16
CASSLARDVGRTEAFF
TGTGCCAGCAGCTTAGCGCGGGACGTTGGTCGGACTGAAGCTTTCTTT
>NA|TRBV14|NA|TRBJ2-2|15
CASSDRKPNTGELFF
TGTGCCAGCAGTGACAGGAAACCGAACACCGGGGAGCTGTTTTTT
>NA|TRBV4-2|NA|TRBJ2-7|14
CASSQDLGTYEQYF
TGTGCCAGCAGCCAAGATTTGGGGACCTACGAGCAGTACTTC
>NA|TRBV3-1/TRBV3-2|NA|TRBJ1-5|13
CASSQDLDPPQHF
TGTGCCAGCAGCCAAGACTTAGACCCCCCCCAGCATTTT
>TRBD1|TRBV30|NA|TRBJ1-2|14
CAWSGTGAYYGYTF
TGTGCCTGGAGCGGGACAGGGGCCTACTATGGCTACACCTTC
>TRBD1|TRBV25-1|NA|TRBJ1-1|14
CASSDQQGSTEAFF
TGTGCCAGCAGTGACCAACAGGGGAGTACTGAAGCTTTCTTT
>NA|TRBV6-5|NA|TRBJ1-2|15
CASSSPGTSNYGYTF
TGTGCCAGCAGTTCGCCAGGAACTTCTAACTATGGCTACACCTTC
>TRBD2|TRBV3-1/TRBV3-2|NA|TRBJ2-7|15
CASSQAAGETYEQYF
TGTGCCAGCAGCCAAGCGGCGGGAGAGACCTACGAGCAGTACTTC
>NA|TRBV24-1|NA|TRBJ1-1|11
CATSDLDSWTF
TGTGCCACCAGTGATTTGGATTCATGGACCTTT
>TRBD2|TRBV5-1|NA|TRBJ2-3|15
CASCGEGQWSDTQYF
TGCGCCAGCTGTGGGGAGGGCCAGTGGTCAGATACGCAGTATTTT
>NA|TRBV5-1|NA|TRBJ1-3|16
CASSSSQGFSGNTIYF
TGCGCCAGCAGCTCGTCACAGGGATTCTCTGGAAACACCATATATTTT
>NA|TRBV7-2|NA|TRBJ1-6|15
CASSPWTKPNSPLHF
TGTGCCAGCAGCCCCTGGACAAAACCCAATTCACCCCTCCACTTT
>NA|TRBV28|NA|TRBJ2-6|15
CASRTGYSGANVLTF
TGTGCCAGCAGAACAGGTTACTCTGGGGCCAACGTCCTGACTTTC
>NA|TRBV5-6|NA|TRBJ1-1|15
CASSLARNMNTEAFF
TGTGCCAGCAGCTTGGCTCGCAACATGAACACTGAAGCTTTCTTT
>TRBD1|TRBV28|NA|TRBJ1-3|17
CASSSIGQGLAGNTIYF
TGTGCCAGCAGTTCCATTGGACAGGGATTAGCTGGAAACACCATATATTTT
>NA|TRBV19|NA|TRBJ1-1|11
CASASQPEAFF
TGTGCCAGTGCGTCCCAGCCAGAAGCTTTCTTT
>NA|TRBV24-1|NA|TRBJ2-7|13
CATSKATSGEQYF
TGTGCCACCAGTAAGGCCACCTCCGGTGAGCAGTACTTC
>NA|TRBV7-2|NA|TRBJ2-3|16
CASSHRGAGGADTQYF
TGTGCCAGCAGCCACAGGGGGGCGGGAGGAGCGGATACGCAGTATTTT
>NA|TRBV28|NA|TRBJ1-4|12
CASSLIGEKLFF
TGTGCCAGCAGTTTAATCGGGGAAAAACTGTTTTTT
>TRBD1|TRBV5-8|NA|TRBJ1-4|16
CASIYRGLGTNEKLFF
TGTGCCAGCATCTACAGGGGACTAGGAACTAATGAAAAACTGTTTTTT
>TRBD2|TRBV5-1|once|TRBJ2-7|16
CASSPSTSGHTYEQYF
TGCGCCAGCAGCCCATCGACTAGCGGCCATACCTACGAGCAGTACTTC
>NA|TRBV9|NA|TRBJ1-1|13
CASSVVPRTEAFF
TGTGCCAGCAGCGTCGTACCGAGAACTGAAGCTTTCTTT
>TRBD1|TRBV9|NA|TRBJ2-1|14
CASSVPTGGNEQFF
TGTGCCAGCAGCGTGCCGACAGGGGGCAATGAGCAGTTCTTC
>NA|TRBV15|NA|TRBJ2-3|14
CATSLTVQGLTQYF
TGTGCCACCAGCTTAACGGTGCAGGGGCTTACGCAGTATTTT
>TRBD1|TRBV2|NA|TRBJ2-1|14
CASSERTGINEQFF
TGTGCCAGCAGTGAAAGGACAGGGATCAATGAGCAGTTCTTC
>TRBD1|TRBV5-4|NA|TRBJ2-7|15
CASSLGTGGAYEQYF
TGTGCCAGCAGCTTGGGGACAGGGGGTGCCTACGAGCAGTACTTC
>NA|TRBV29-1|NA|TRBJ2-2|11
CSVDLAGELFF
TGCAGCGTTGATTTGGCCGGGGAGCTGTTTTTT